This TCR beta chain emerged from a study of quantifying T cell responses using KT2 cells. Study details: TCR alpha and beta constant-region primers primed reverse transcription of RNA.

This clonotype was seen a few times. Its antigen is currently unknown. This CDR3 is 15 amino acids long. Germline-derived CDR1 and CDR2 are SQVTM and ANQGSEA. V was clipped by 5 bases and J by 5 bases, with 21 bases between them. Known numbers of the T cell clone KT2 were added to PBMC. A single-stranded UMI oligo with SP2 sequence was ligated to cDNA 3' ends. An equimolar mix of RC1.1 and RC1.2 primed the beta chain across TRBC1 and TRBC2. Starting with the second PCR, alpha and beta TCR chains went through separate processing. Using its own MiXCR run on the UMI-ligation and nested PCR reads, TCRdb lists one record per CDR3 protein. The data show tens of thousands of distinct CDR3 sequences, 6% to 9.5% seen once. Findings and limits, study-wide: Counts of KT2 alpha and beta sequences rose linearly with the number of KT2 cells added.

The rearrangement links TRBV29-1 to TRBJ2-5; D might be TRBD1 (5 bases). The specimen sequenced was PBMCs spiked with cells of the T cell clone KT2. The sequence came from a human donor. CDR3 nucleotides: TGCAGCGTTCAGTATGGGCAGGGATCAGGGGAGACCCAGTACTTC. This gives the protein CSVQYGQGSGETQYF.